The entry below describes one T cell receptor (beta chain). Its antigen is currently unknown. TCRdb re-called the RT-PCR reads with MiXCR, one entry per CDR3 protein. The profile shows almost 250,000 distinct CDR3 sequences, about 12% of them singletons. This specimen belongs to a study of response to subunit inactivated influenza vaccine. The germline V gene has CDR1 SGHDT and CDR2 YYEEEE. V lost 0 bases and J 4 bases, leaving 17 bases between the germline ends. The CDR3 runs 16 residues. Study results and limitations: That few new T cells are recruited by each seasonal influenza vaccination was the authors' suggestion.

The source material was non-naive T cells sorted from PBMCs, sampled around 15 days before vaccination. The clonotype originates from a man aged 50 to 59 who received an inactivated influenza vaccine. The chain employs TRBV5-6 and TRBJ2-7; maybe TRBD1 (6 bases). For the CDR3, the DNA is TGTGCCAGCAGCTTGGAACCCAGGGGCGATACGTACGAGCAGTACTTC. Translating gives CASSLEPRGDTYEQYF.